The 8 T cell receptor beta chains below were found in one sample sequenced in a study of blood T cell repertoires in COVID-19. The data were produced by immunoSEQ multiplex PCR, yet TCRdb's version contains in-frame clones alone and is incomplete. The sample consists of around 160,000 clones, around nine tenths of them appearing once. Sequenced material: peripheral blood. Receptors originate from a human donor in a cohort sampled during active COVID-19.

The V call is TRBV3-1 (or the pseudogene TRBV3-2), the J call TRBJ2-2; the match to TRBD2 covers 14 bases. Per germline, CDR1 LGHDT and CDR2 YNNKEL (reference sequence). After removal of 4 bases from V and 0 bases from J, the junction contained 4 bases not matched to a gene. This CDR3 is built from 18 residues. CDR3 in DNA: TGTGCCAGCAGCCTGGGACTAGCGGGAGTCTCGAACACCGGGGAGCTGTTTTTT. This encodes CASSLGLAGVSNTGELFF.

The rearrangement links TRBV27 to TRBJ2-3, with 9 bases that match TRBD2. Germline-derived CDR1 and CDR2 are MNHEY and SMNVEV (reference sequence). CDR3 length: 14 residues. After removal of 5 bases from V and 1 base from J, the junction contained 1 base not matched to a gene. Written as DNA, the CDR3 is TGTGCCAGCAGTCTAGCGGGACGCACAGATACGCAGTATTTT. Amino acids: CASSLAGRTDTQYF.

CDR3 nucleotide sequence: TGTGCCAGCAGTGATCGGGTCGACAGGCGCTATGGCTACACCTTC. The encoded protein is CASSDRVDRRYGYTF. The chain employs TRBV6-1 and TRBJ1-2, with a tentative D call TRBD1 (6 bases). Germline CDR1 reads MNHNS; CDR2 reads SASEGT. The CDR3 extends over 15 amino acids. V lost 3 bases and J 4 bases, leaving 15 bases between the germline ends.

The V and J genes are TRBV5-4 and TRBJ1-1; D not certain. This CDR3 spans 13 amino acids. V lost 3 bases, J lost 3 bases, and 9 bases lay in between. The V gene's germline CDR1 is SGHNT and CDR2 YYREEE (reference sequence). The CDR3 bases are TGTGCCAGCAGCTCCTTCCTCTACACTGAAGCTTTCTTT. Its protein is CASSSFLYTEAFF.

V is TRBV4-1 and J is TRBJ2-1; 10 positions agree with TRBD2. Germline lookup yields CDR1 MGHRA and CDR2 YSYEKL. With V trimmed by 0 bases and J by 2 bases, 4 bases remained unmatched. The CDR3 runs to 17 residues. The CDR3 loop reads CASSQELGLAAYNEQFF. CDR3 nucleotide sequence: TGCGCCAGCAGCCAAGAGTTAGGACTAGCGGCCTACAATGAGCAGTTCTTC.

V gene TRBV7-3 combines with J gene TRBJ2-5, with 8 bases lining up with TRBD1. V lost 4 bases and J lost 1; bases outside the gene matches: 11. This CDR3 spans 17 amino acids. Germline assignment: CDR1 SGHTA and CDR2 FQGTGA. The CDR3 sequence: CASSSRAGTGGQETQYF. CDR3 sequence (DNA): TGTGCCAGCAGCTCCCGAGCCGGGACAGGAGGCCAAGAGACCCAGTACTTC.

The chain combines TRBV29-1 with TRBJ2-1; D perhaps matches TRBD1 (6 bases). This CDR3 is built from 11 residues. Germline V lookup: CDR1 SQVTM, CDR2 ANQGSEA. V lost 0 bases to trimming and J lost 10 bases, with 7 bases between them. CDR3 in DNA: TGCAGCGTTGAAGAGGGACACGAGCAGTTCTTC. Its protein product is CSVEEGHEQFF.

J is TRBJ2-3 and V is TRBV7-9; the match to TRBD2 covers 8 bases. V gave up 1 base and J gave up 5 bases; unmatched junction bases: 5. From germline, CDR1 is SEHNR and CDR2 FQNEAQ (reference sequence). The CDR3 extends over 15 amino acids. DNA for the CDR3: TGTGCCAGCAGCTTAGTCGCCCTAGCGGGAGATACGCAGTATTTT. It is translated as CASSLVALAGDTQYF.